The T cell receptor beta chain under discussion was sequenced for a study of blood T cell repertoires in COVID-19. Sequencing used immunoSEQ multiplex PCR; TCRdb keeps in-frame clones, though not all of them. The repertoire has around 400,000 clones, approximately 89% of them found once; the top ten carry about 2%. There are 14 residues in the CDR3. V lost 5 bases, J lost 1 base, and 11 bases lay in between. The germline V gene encodes CDR1 MNHEY and CDR2 SMNVEV (reference sequence). The sequencing input was peripheral blood. The chain joins TRBV27 to TRBJ2-5; no clear D gene. The clonotype was recovered from a woman aged 55 to 70 with COVID-19, enrolled during active disease. The CDR3 DNA reads as TGTGCCAGCAGTAATGCACACCCCCAAGAGACCCAGTACTTC. Residues: CASSNAHPQETQYF.